This TCR beta chain emerged from a study of cytomegalovirus exposure and HLA in healthy donors. Study findings and constraints: A later analysis found common viral pathogens apparently linked to several of the most significant clusters. TRBV6-2, TRBV6-3 and some other V segments were unresolvable in 87-base-pair reads.

Comments on this clone: Antigen specificity is unknown.

PCR involved 60 Vbeta and 13 Jbeta primers. Only in-frame clones appear in the TCRdb table, and some are missing; sequencing was by immunoSEQ multiplex PCR. The table shows 150,000 or so clones, with around four fifths occurring only once. The V and J ends lost 4 bases and 4 bases, in that order; junction bases with no gene match: 6. The V gene's germline CDR1 is MNHNS and CDR2 SASEGT. The CDR3 length is 15 residues. The sample comprised PBMCs. This TCR was sampled from a male donor in good health and CMV-seronegative. V usage is TRBV6-1 and J usage is TRBJ2-5; TRBD1 matches 10 bases. CDR3 in amino acids: CASSVSTGGPETQYF. Here the CDR3 DNA reads TGTGCCAGCAGTGTCTCGACAGGGGGCCCAGAGACCCAGTACTTC.